The 21 T cell receptor beta chains below were found in one sample sequenced in a study of T cell responses to AZD1222 COVID-19 vaccine. Libraries were prepared by immunoSEQ multiplex PCR; TCRdb keeps only in-frame clonotypes and omits some of them. Among approximately 50,000 clones listed, 85% were seen once. Sequenced material: peripheral blood, taken on day 0 of MenACWY control vaccination. These receptors came from an adult in good health.

V is TRBV5-5 and J is TRBJ2-6; D is perhaps TRBD2 (6 bases). CDR1 SGHKS and CDR2 YYEKEE come from the germline V gene (reference sequence). The CDR3 runs 17 residues. Trimming left V 4 bases short and J 1 base short, with 15 bases between. CDR3 residues: CASSVSGGRSGANVLTF. CDR3 bases: TGTGCCAGCAGCGTCTCCGGGGGACGGTCTGGGGCCAACGTCCTGACTTTC. Supplemented by reference TRBV5-5 and TRBJ2-6, the full variable domain reads DAGVTQSPTHLIKTRGQQVTLRCSPISGHKSVSWYQQVLGQGPQFIFQYYEKEERGRGNFPDRFSARQFPNYSSELNVNALLLGDSALYLCASSVSGGRSGANVLTFGAGSRLTVL.

The chain has TRBV7-2 and TRBJ2-7, with a weak D call TRBD2 (5 bases). Germline values: CDR1 SGHTA, CDR2 FQGNSA. Trimming removed 1 base at V and 0 bases at J, with 13 bases between. This CDR3 comprises 16 residues. The CDR3 nucleotides read TGTGCCAGCAGCTTAGGATCCGGGGATGCCTCCTACGAGCAGTACTTC. It yields the protein CASSLGSGDASYEQYF.

The chain links TRBV9 to TRBJ2-5; 8 bases line up with TRBD2. The germline gives CDR1 SGDLS, CDR2 YYNGEE. The CDR3 length is 15 residues. J was trimmed by 5 bases and V by 4 bases; bases with no gene match: 10. As DNA, the CDR3 is TGTGCCAGCAGCCCGCGGGAGGCAGGGCTTGAGACCCAGTACTTC. It translates to CASSPREAGLETQYF.

The rearrangement links TRBV7-2 to TRBJ1-3, with unresolved D. V was pared by 1 base and J by 0 bases, with 13 bases between. There are 17 residues in the CDR3. Germline CDR1 SGHTA, CDR2 FQGNSA. CDR3 in DNA: TGTGCCAGCAGCTTAGTAGGTCGGCAGTCCTCTGGAAACACCATATATTTT. Translation: CASSLVGRQSSGNTIYF. The whole variable domain, remainder taken from reference TRBV7-2 and TRBJ1-3, is GAGVSQSPSNKVTEKGKDVELRCDPISGHTALYWYRQSLGQGLEFLIYFQGNSAPDKSGLPSDRFSAERTGGSVSTLTIQRTQQEDSAVYLCASSLVGRQSSGNTIYFGEGSWLTVV.

The chain joins TRBV28 to TRBJ2-2, with 9 positions matching TRBD1. With V trimmed by 3 bases and J by 7 bases, 9 bases remained unmatched. Looked up from germline, CDR1 is MDHEN and CDR2 is SYDVKM. The CDR3 loop spans 16 amino acids. CDR3 nucleotides: TGTGCCAGCAGTTTGGATAACAGGGGGCTTGACGGGGAGCTGTTTTTT. The encoded protein is CASSLDNRGLDGELFF. The variable domain in full, with the rest retrieved from reference TRBV28 and TRBJ2-2, is DVKVTQSSRYLVKRTGEKVFLECVQDMDHENMFWYRQDPGLGLRLIYFSYDVKMKEKGDIPEGYSVSREKKERFSLILESASTNQTSMYLCASSLDNRGLDGELFFGEGSRLTVL.

The J gene is TRBJ1-2, the V gene TRBV28; D unresolved. The CDR3 runs to 16 residues. Trimming cost V 5 bases and J 4 bases, with 20 bases left between them. The germline CDR1 and CDR2 sequences are MDHEN and SYDVKM. The CDR3 bases are TGTGCCAGCAGTAAGAACACATACAGCCCATTCTATGGCTACACCTTC. It specifies CASSKNTYSPFYGYTF.

The chain has TRBV10-3 and TRBJ1-5; D ambiguous. Trimming removed 2 bases from V and 3 bases from J, with 14 bases in between. Looked up from germline, CDR1 is ENHRY and CDR2 is SYGVKD. The CDR3 has 16 residues. CDR3: CAISEEGERANQPQHF. As DNA, the CDR3 is TGTGCCATCAGTGAGGAGGGCGAACGGGCCAATCAGCCCCAGCATTTT.

The chain has TRBV30 and TRBJ2-3; D ambiguous. The CDR3 totals 13 residues. V lost 5 bases to trimming and J lost 2 bases, with 11 bases between them. Per the germline V gene, CDR1 is GTSNPN and CDR2 is SVGIG (reference sequence). The CDR3 DNA reads as TGTGCCTGGGGACCGCCTATCACAGATACGCAGTATTTT. Its protein is CAWGPPITDTQYF.

This clone was counted a single time. The V and J genes are TRBV28 and TRBJ1-2; TRBD1 aligns across 9 bases. The length of the CDR3 is 15 residues. V was clipped by 3 bases and J by 8 bases; unmatched bases: 10. The V gene's germline CDR1 is MDHEN and CDR2 SYDVKM. CDR3 bases: TGTGCCAGCAGTTTGTCCACAGGGGGCACGACCGGCTACACCTTC. Its translation: CASSLSTGGTTGYTF.

This clone was detected once. The chain employs TRBV5-1 and TRBJ1-1; possibly TRBD1 for D (5 bases). The V end was cut by 3 bases, the J end by 4 bases, with 19 bases between. The CDR3 has 16 residues. Germline CDR1 is SGHRS and CDR2 is YFSETQ. In nucleotides, the CDR3 is TGCGCCAGCAGCTGGGGGGGGACCGGCCCCAGCACTGAAGCTTTCTTT. It codes for CASSWGGTGPSTEAFF.

This clone was detected only a few times. The genes are TRBV30 and TRBJ2-2; D uncertain. There are 15 residues in the CDR3. Germline V gene lookup returns CDR1 GTSNPN and CDR2 SVGIG (reference sequence). Trimming stripped 0 bases from V and 6 bases from J, with 14 bases between. CDR3 sequence (DNA): TGTGCCTGGAGTGTAGGTAGGGTAGGAGCCGGGGAGCTGTTTTTT. It codes for CAWSVGRVGAGELFF.

This chain joins TRBV3-1 (or the pseudogene TRBV3-2) and TRBJ1-2; D is uncertain. With 0 bases removed from V and 7 bases from J, the gap between germline ends came to 9 bases. The CDR3 is made up of 13 amino acids. Per the germline V gene, CDR1 is LGHDT and CDR2 is YNNKEL (reference sequence). DNA of the CDR3: TGTGCCAGCAGCCAAGATCCGCGGTTTGGCTACACCTTC. It codes for CASSQDPRFGYTF.

CDR3 protein: CASSIVGRRDSNQPQHF. The DNA for the CDR3 is TGTGCCAGTAGTATTGTCGGACGGCGAGATAGCAATCAGCCCCAGCATTTT. The chain joins TRBV19 to TRBJ1-5; D not certain. CDR3 length: 17 residues. The V and J ends lost 3 bases and 0 bases respectively, with 15 bases between them. Germline-derived CDR1 and CDR2 are LNHDA and SQIVND (reference sequence).

This chain joins TRBV28 and TRBJ1-1, with TRBD1 identical over 8 bases. The V segment lost 4 bases and the J segment 8 bases; nucleotides outside the gene matches: 6. The CDR3 consists of 13 residues. The germline CDR1 and CDR2 sequences are MDHEN and SYDVKM. CDR3 residues: CASSSGQGGEAFF. The CDR3 coding sequence is TGTGCCAGCAGTTCCGGACAGGGCGGGGAAGCTTTCTTT.

The chain recombines TRBV7-8 with TRBJ2-7, with TRBD1 matching 11 bases. CDR1 and CDR2 (germline): SGHVS, FQNEAQ. The CDR3 totals 15 residues. J lost 7 bases, V lost 5 bases, and 10 bases had no gene match. The CDR3, as DNA: TGTGCCAGCAGCCCCGGGGGGACAGGGGGACGGGAGCAGTACTTC. Its protein is CASSPGGTGGREQYF.

V is TRBV7-9 and J is TRBJ2-7; D not certain. The CDR3 has 13 amino acids. In germline, CDR1 is SEHNR, CDR2 FQNEAQ (reference sequence). Trimming took off 3 bases at V and 2 bases at J, with 8 bases between the two ends. The CDR3 region has the DNA TGTGCCAGCAGCTTCGGCAGAACCTACGAGCAGTACTTC. Translated: CASSFGRTYEQYF.

The J gene is TRBJ1-6, the V gene TRBV11-2; the D gene is possibly TRBD1 (5 bases). CDR3 size: 16 residues. Per the germline V gene, CDR1 is SGHAT and CDR2 is FQNNGV. V was cut by 5 bases and J by 6 bases, with 17 bases left in between. Here the CDR3 DNA reads TGTGCCAGCAGCCCGGTGATGAGCAGGGTTAATTCACCCCTCCACTTT. Translating it yields CASSPVMSRVNSPLHF.

The table lists this clone with a few counts. The gene calls are TRBV5-1 and TRBJ2-3; D is perhaps TRBD1 or TRBD2 (5 bases each). Between the trimmed V and J ends, which lost 6 bases and 2 bases, there was a span of 16 bases. The CDR3 sequence is 15 residues long. The germline V gene has CDR1 SGHRS and CDR2 YFSETQ. The CDR3 region is CASTSWGSSTDTQYF. CDR3 DNA: TGCGCCAGCACCTCATGGGGGTCCTCCACAGATACGCAGTATTTT.

The V and J genes are TRBV27 and TRBJ1-6, with D maybe TRBD1 (5 bases). Germline V gene sequence: CDR1 MNHEY, CDR2 SMNVEV (reference sequence). V was trimmed by 5 bases and J by 12 bases, leaving 20 bases between them. The CDR3 sequence is 15 residues long. DNA of the CDR3: TGTGCCAGCAGTCCTCAGAAGGGGCGTATTGTACCCCTCCACTTT. Its protein product is CASSPQKGRIVPLHF.

This sequence joins TRBV28 and TRBJ2-2, with 9 bases aligning to TRBD1. V trimming: 6 bases; J trimming: 2 bases; junction bases outside the gene matches: 10. Germline CDR1 reads MDHEN; CDR2 reads SYDVKM. The CDR3 has 17 residues. The CDR3 DNA reads as TGTGCCAGCAGCTCCTATAGGGGACAGGGTAACACCGGGGAGCTGTTTTTT. This gives the protein CASSSYRGQGNTGELFF. The full variable domain, completed using reference TRBV28 and TRBJ2-2, is DVKVTQSSRYLVKRTGEKVFLECVQDMDHENMFWYRQDPGLGLRLIYFSYDVKMKEKGDIPEGYSVSREKKERFSLILESASTNQTSMYLCASSSYRGQGNTGELFFGEGSRLTVL.

The V call is TRBV10-2, the J call TRBJ2-1, with 14 bases matching TRBD2. After removal of 8 bases from V and 10 bases from J, the junction contained 7 bases not matched to a gene. Germline V gene data show CDR1 as WSHSY and CDR2 as SAAADI. The CDR3 has 14 amino acids. CDR3 in DNA: TGCGCCAGCGGAGGGACTAGCGGGAGTATGGAGCAGTTCTTC. It specifies CASGGTSGSMEQFF.